This T cell receptor beta chain was sequenced for a study of T cells after yellow fever vaccination. Whole-study findings and limits: Booster sampling recovered most clones from primary vaccination (96% CD4, approximately 90% CD8).

About this clonotype itself: Its target is unknown. This may come from a read error, since a much larger clone is one base off.

V was trimmed by 0 bases and J by 1 base, leaving 5 bases between them. Germline lookup yields CDR1 SGHRS and CDR2 YFSETQ. The CDR3 consists of 13 residues. Using its own MiXCR run on the 5' RACE reads, TCRdb lists one record per CDR3 protein. The sample includes 150,000 to 200,000 distinct CDR3 sequences, roughly 6.2% of them seen just once. The origin of this receptor is a young man who received the YFV17D yellow fever vaccine. Sequences were derived from CD4+ T cells sorted from PBMCs, sampled on the day of the first yellow fever vaccination. The rearrangement links TRBV5-1 to TRBJ2-7; D possibly corresponds to TRBD1 (5 bases). The DNA for the CDR3 is TGCGCCAGCAGCTTGGACAGGTCCTACGAGCAGTACTTC. Protein product: CASSLDRSYEQYF.